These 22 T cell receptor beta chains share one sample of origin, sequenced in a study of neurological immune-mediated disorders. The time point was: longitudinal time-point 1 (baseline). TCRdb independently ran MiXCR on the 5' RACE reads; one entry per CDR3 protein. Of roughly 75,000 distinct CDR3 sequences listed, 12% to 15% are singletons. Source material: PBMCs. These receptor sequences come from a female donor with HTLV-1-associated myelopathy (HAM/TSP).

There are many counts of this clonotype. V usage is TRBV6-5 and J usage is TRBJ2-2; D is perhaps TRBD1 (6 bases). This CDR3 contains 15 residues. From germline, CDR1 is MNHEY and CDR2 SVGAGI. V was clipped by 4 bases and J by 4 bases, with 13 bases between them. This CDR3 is CASSFQGWGTGELFF. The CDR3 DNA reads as TGTGCCAGCAGTTTTCAGGGGTGGGGCACCGGGGAGCTGTTTTTT.

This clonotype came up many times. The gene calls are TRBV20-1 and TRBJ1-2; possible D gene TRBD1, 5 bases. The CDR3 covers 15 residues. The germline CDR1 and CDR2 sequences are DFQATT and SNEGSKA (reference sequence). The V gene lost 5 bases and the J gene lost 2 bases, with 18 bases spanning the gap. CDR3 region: CSAVHPGRKNYGYTF. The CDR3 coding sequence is TGCAGTGCTGTCCATCCGGGACGGAAAAACTATGGCTACACCTTC.

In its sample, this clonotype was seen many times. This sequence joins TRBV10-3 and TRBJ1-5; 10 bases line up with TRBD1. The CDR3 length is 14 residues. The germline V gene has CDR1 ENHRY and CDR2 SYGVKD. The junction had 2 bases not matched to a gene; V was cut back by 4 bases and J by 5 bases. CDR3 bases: TGTGCCATCAGTGCAGGGACAGGGGATCAGCCCCAGCATTTT. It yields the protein CAISAGTGDQPQHF.

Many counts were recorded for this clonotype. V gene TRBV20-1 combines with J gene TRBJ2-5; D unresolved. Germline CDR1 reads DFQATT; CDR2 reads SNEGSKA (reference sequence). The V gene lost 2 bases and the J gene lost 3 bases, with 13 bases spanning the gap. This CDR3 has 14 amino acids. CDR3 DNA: TGCAGTGCTAGAAGCTATCAGGCCAAAGAGACCCAGTACTTC. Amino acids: CSARSYQAKETQYF.

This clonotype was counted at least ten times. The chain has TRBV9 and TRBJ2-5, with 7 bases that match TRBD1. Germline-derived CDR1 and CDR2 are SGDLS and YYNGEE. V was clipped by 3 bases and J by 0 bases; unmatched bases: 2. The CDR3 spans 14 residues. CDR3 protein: CASSGGQYQETQYF. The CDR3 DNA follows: TGTGCCAGCAGCGGGGGACAGTACCAAGAGACCCAGTACTTC.

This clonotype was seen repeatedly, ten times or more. The CDR3 reads CSATPWAGSTYNEQFF. The CDR3 DNA is TGCAGTGCTACCCCGTGGGCGGGGTCCACCTACAATGAGCAGTTCTTC. The chain is built from TRBV20-1 and TRBJ2-1; the D gene is possibly TRBD2 (6 bases). The length of the CDR3 is 16 residues. Trimming pared 4 bases from V and 2 bases from J, leaving 18 bases between. Germline V gene lookup returns CDR1 DFQATT and CDR2 SNEGSKA (reference sequence).

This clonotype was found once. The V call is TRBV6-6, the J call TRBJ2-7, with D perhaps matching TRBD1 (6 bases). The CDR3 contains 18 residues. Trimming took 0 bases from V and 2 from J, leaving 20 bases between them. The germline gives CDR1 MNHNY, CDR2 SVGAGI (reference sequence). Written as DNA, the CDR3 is TGTGCCAGCAGTTACTCGATAGGGGAAGGGACAAGTACCTACGAGCAGTACTTC. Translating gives CASSYSIGEGTSTYEQYF.

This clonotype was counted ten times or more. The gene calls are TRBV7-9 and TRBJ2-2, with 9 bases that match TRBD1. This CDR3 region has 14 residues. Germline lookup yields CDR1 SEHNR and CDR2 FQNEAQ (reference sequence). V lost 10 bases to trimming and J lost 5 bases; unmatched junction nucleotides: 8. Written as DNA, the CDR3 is TGTGCCACCCTTCGGGACAGGGAGACCGGGGAGCTGTTTTTT. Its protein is CATLRDRETGELFF.

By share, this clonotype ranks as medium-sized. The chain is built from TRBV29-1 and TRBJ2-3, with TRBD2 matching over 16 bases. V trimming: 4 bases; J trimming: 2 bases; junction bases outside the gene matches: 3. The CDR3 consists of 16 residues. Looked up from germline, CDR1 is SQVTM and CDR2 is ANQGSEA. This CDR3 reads CSVAGLAGGTTDTQYF. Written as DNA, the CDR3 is TGCAGCGTTGCGGGACTAGCGGGGGGGACCACAGATACGCAGTATTTT.

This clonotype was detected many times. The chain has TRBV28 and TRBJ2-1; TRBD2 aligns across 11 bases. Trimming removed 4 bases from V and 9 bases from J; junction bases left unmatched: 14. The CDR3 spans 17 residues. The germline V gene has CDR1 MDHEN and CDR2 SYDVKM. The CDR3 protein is CASSSIGASGGTGEQFF. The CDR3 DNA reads TGTGCCAGCAGTTCCATTGGTGCTAGCGGGGGGACCGGTGAGCAGTTCTTC.

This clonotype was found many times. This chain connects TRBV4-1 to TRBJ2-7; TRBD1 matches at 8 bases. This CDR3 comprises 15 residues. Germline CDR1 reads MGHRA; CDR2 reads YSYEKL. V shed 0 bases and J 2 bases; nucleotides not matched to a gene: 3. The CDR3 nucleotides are TGCGCCAGCAGCCAAGAGGGACAGGATACCTACGAGCAGTACTTC. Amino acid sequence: CASSQEGQDTYEQYF.

Written as DNA, the CDR3 is TGTGCCAGCAGTTTAAACCCTCTAGCGGGGGGGCTTCAGTACTTC. It encodes CASSLNPLAGGLQYF. The rearrangement links TRBV12-3 or TRBV12-4 to TRBJ2-4; 12 bases match TRBD2. This CDR3 comprises 15 residues. V dropped 2 bases and J dropped 11; count of bases not matched to a gene: 7.

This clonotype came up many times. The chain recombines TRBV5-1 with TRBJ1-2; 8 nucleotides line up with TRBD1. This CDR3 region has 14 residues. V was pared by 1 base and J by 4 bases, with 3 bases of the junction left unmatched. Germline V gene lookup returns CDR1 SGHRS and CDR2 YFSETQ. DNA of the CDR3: TGCGCCAGCAGCTTGCAGGGGGCGTCCTATGGCTACACCTTC. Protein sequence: CASSLQGASYGYTF.

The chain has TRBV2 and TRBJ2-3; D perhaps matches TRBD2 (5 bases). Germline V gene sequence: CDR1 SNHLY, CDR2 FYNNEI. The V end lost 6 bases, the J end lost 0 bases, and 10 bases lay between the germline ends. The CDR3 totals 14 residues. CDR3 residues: CASSVLDSTDTQYF. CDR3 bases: TGTGCCAGCAGCGTACTAGATAGCACAGATACGCAGTATTTT.

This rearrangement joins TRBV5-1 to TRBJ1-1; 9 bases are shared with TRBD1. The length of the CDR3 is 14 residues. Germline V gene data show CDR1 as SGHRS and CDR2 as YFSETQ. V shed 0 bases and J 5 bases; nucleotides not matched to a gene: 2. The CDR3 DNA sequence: TGCGCCAGCAGCTTGGAACAGGGGGCGACTGAAGCTTTCTTT. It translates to CASSLEQGATEAFF.

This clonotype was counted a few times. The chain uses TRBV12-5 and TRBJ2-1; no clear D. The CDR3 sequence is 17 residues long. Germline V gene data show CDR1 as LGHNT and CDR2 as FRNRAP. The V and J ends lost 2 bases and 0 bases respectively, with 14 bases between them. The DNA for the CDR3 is TGTGCTAGTGGTTTGTCCATAAGGCTCAGCTCCTACAATGAGCAGTTCTTC. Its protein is CASGLSIRLSSYNEQFF.

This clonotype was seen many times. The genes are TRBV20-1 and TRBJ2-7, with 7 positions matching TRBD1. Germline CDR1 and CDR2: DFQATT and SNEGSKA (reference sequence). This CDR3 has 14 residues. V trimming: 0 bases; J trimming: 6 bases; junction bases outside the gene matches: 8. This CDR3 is CSARDSQGVGEQYF. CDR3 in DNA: TGCAGTGCTAGAGATAGCCAGGGGGTCGGCGAGCAGTACTTC.

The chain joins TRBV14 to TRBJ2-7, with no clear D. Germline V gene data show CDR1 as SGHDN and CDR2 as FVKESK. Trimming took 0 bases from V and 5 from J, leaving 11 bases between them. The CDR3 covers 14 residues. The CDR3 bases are TGTGCCAGCAGCCAAGAATCGGTACGTGACGAGCAGTACTTC. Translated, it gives CASSQESVRDEQYF.

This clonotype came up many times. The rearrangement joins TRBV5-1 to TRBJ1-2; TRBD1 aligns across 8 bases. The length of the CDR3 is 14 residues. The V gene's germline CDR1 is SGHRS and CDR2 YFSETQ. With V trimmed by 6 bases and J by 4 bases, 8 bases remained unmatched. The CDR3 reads CASTSGGLGYGYTF. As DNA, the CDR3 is TGCGCCAGCACCTCAGGGGGCCTTGGCTATGGCTACACCTTC.

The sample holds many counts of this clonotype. The CDR3 DNA follows: TGTGCCAGCAGCTTTGCTTCGCGGGGAGTGTACGAGCAGTACTTC. It codes for CASSFASRGVYEQYF. This chain uses TRBV7-2 with TRBJ2-7; possibly TRBD2 for D (6 bases). The CDR3 has 15 residues. V lost 3 bases, J lost 4 bases, and 16 bases lay in between. Germline CDR1 and CDR2: SGHTA and FQGNSA.

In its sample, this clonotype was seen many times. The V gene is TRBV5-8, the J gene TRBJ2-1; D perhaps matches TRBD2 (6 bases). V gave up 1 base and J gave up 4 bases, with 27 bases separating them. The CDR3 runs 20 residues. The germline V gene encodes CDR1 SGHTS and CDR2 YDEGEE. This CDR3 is CASSLFGRARSRDPYNEQFF. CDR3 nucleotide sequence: TGTGCCAGCAGCTTGTTTGGTAGGGCGCGGTCGCGGGACCCATACAATGAGCAGTTCTTC.

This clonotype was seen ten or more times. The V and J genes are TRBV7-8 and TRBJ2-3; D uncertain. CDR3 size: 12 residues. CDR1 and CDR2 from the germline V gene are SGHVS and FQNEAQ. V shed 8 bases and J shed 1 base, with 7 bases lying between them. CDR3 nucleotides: TGTGCCAGCCGACTGGGCACAGATACGCAGTATTTT. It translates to CASRLGTDTQYF.